This entry concerns a single TCR beta chain. Its antigen is currently unknown. This specimen comes from a study of shared clonotypes between healthy human individuals. Findings and limits, study-wide: Clonotypes not shared had lower generation probabilities than those common to all four donors. As a rule, naive subsets had a larger estimated richness than memory subsets.

For sorted subsets, approximately 200 ng DNA per replicate equaled tens of thousands of T cell genomes. In the study's own analysis: Filtering of immunoSEQ junctional sequences could not match full-length read filtering. Only in-frame clones appear in the TCRdb table, and some are missing; sequencing was by immunoSEQ multiplex PCR. Clone size and the V and J calls come from that table; the DNA yielded D and trimming. The sample has a few million clones; over 85% are singletons. Per the germline V gene, CDR1 is MDHEN and CDR2 is SYDVKM. The CDR3 consists of 15 residues. V lost 4 bases, J lost 5 bases, and 17 bases lay in between.

This chain links TRBV28 with TRBJ1-2; D possibly corresponds to TRBD1 (5 bases). The sequenced sample was naive CD4+ T cells from PBMCs. The subset: CD45RA+ positively selected. The TCR sequence derives from a man younger than 30 in good health. Some clones in this sample may be carry-over from other donors' samples. CDR3: CASSSLQDRNYGYTF. The CDR3 coding sequence is TGTGCCAGCAGTTCTCTACAGGATCGAAATTATGGCTACACCTTC.